These 10 T cell receptor beta chains came from one sample sequenced in a study of T cell changes during pregnancy in multiple sclerosis. Clones were sequenced by immunoSEQ multiplex PCR, and TCRdb holds only the in-frame ones, with some missing. This sample carries over 80,000 clones, roughly 95% of them seen once, and the ten largest clones take more than 1.1%. This material consisted of peripheral blood, taken in the third trimester of pregnancy. The receptors shown here come from a female donor in good health, enrolled as a control in a pregnancy study.

The chain links TRBV2 to TRBJ2-2; TRBD1 is a possible D gene (5 bases). V dropped 1 base and J dropped 4 bases, with 13 bases sitting between them. CDR1 and CDR2 from the germline V gene are SNHLY and FYNNEI. This CDR3 is 16 amino acids long. The DNA of the CDR3 is TGTGCCAGCAGTGAAGAAGGGGCGCGGAGCACCGGGGAGCTGTTTTTT. It is translated as CASSEEGARSTGELFF. The entire variable domain, with the rest obtained from reference TRBV2 and TRBJ2-2, is as follows: EPEVTQTPSHQVTQMGQEVILRCVPISNHLYFYWYRQILGQKVEFLVSFYNNEISEKSEIFDDQFSVERPDGSNFTLKIRSTKLEDSAMYFCASSEEGARSTGELFFGEGSRLTVL.

This chain joins TRBV5-8 and TRBJ2-2; D is perhaps TRBD2 (6 bases). CDR1 and CDR2 (germline): SGHTS, YDEGEE. The CDR3 extends over 15 amino acids. Trimming cost V 5 bases and J 1 base, with 12 bases left between them. Written as DNA, the CDR3 is TGTGCCAGCAGTCGTCTGGGACTGAACACCGGGGAGCTGTTTTTT. Translating gives CASSRLGLNTGELFF.

The V gene is TRBV6-5, the J gene TRBJ2-2; D is perhaps TRBD1 (5 bases). V was trimmed by 6 bases and J by 1 base, leaving 9 bases between them. The V gene's germline CDR1 is MNHEY and CDR2 SVGAGI. This CDR3 region has 14 residues. The CDR3 bases are TGTGCCAGCAGACGAGACAGGAACACCGGGGAGCTGTTTTTT. Its protein product is CASRRDRNTGELFF.

The V call is TRBV6-4, the J call TRBJ2-1; D is possibly TRBD2 (5 bases). Germline loops: CDR1 MRHNA, CDR2 SNTAGT. This CDR3 region has 13 residues. Trimming shortened V by 3 bases and J by 9 bases, and 12 bases separated the two germline ends. CDR3 in DNA: TGTGCCAGCAGTGAAGTTATCGGGATTGAGCAGTTCTTC. It specifies CASSEVIGIEQFF.

V and J are TRBV5-6 and TRBJ2-3; TRBD1 agrees at 9 bases. Germline V lookup: CDR1 SGHDT, CDR2 YYEEEE. V shed 5 bases and J 3 bases; nucleotides not matched to a gene: 10. This CDR3 is 16 amino acids long. The CDR3 protein is CASRTYRDRDTDTQYF. CDR3 coding DNA: TGTGCCAGCAGAACTTACCGGGACAGGGATACAGATACGCAGTATTTT.

J is TRBJ2-3 and V is TRBV5-1; TRBD1 agrees at 11 bases. The CDR3 is made up of 15 amino acids. J lost 5 bases, V lost 5 bases, and 7 bases had no gene match. CDR1 is SGHRS, CDR2 YFSETQ, per germline. The CDR3 spells CASRSRDRGIDTQYF. CDR3 DNA: TGCGCCAGCAGATCGCGGGACAGGGGGATAGATACGCAGTATTTT.

This sequence joins TRBV10-2 and TRBJ2-5; weak D call: TRBD1 (5 bases). This CDR3 has 15 residues. The V end lost 6 bases, the J end lost 4 bases, and 18 bases lay between the germline ends. In germline, CDR1 is WSHSY, CDR2 SAAADI. The CDR3 DNA follows: TGCGCCAGCAGCCCCAATTCCCAGGGTAGAGAGACCCAGTACTTC. It encodes CASSPNSQGRETQYF.

This rearrangement joins TRBV6-1 to TRBJ2-1; D call uncertain. Trimming stripped 4 bases from V and 0 bases from J, with 10 bases between. This CDR3 spans 15 amino acids. CDR1 and CDR2 (germline): MNHNS, SASEGT. The DNA for the CDR3 is TGTGCCAGCAGTGGCGATGGGCTCTCCTACAATGAGCAGTTCTTC. This gives the protein CASSGDGLSYNEQFF.

The gene calls are TRBV6-5 and TRBJ1-4; 8 positions match TRBD1. Germline CDR1 is MNHEY and CDR2 is SVGAGI. This CDR3 has 14 amino acids. J was trimmed by 5 bases and V by 6 bases; bases with no gene match: 5. The CDR3: CASSGRDRNEKLFF. The CDR3 bases are TGTGCCAGCAGCGGCCGGGACAGGAATGAAAAACTGTTTTTT.

The chain carries TRBV2 and TRBJ2-1; 11 bases fit TRBD2. Germline V gene data show CDR1 as SNHLY and CDR2 as FYNNEI. The ends lost 2 bases at V and 7 bases at J; junction bases unmatched: 4. The CDR3 has 15 amino acids. CDR3 loop: CASSELTSGSNEQFF. DNA of the CDR3: TGTGCCAGCAGTGAATTAACTAGCGGGAGTAATGAGCAGTTCTTC.